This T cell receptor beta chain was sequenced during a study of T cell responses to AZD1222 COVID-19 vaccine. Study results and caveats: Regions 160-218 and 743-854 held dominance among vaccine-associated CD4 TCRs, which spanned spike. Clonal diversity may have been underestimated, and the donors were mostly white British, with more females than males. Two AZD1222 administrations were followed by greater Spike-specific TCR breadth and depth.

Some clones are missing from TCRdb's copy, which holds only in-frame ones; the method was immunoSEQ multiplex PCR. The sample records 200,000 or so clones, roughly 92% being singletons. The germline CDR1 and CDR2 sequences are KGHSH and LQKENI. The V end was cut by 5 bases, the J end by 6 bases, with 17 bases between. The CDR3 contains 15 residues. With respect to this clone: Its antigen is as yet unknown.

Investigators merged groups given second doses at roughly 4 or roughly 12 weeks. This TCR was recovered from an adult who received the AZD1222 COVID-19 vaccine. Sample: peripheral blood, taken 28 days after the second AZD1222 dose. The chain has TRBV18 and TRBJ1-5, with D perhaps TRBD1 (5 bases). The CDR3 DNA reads TGTGCCAGCTCATTAGACAGAAGCGGGGTTCAGCCCCAGCATTTT. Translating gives CASSLDRSGVQPQHF. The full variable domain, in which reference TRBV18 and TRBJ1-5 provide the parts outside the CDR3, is NAGVMQNPRHLVRRRGQEARLRCSPMKGHSHVYWYRQLPEEGLKFMVYLQKENIIDESGMPKERFSAEFPKEGPSILRIQQVVRGDSAAYFCASSLDRSGVQPQHFGDGTRLSIL.